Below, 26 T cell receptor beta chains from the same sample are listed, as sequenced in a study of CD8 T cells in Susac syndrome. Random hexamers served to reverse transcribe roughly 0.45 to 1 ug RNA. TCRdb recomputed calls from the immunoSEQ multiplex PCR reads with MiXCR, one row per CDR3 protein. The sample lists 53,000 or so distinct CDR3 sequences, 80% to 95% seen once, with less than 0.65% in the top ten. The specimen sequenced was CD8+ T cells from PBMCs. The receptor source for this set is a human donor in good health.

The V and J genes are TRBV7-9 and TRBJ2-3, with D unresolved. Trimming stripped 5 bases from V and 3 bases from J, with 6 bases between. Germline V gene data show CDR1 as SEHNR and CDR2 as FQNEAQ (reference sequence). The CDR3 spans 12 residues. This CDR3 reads CASSTRTDTQYF. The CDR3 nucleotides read TGTGCCAGCAGCACGAGGACAGATACGCAGTATTTT.

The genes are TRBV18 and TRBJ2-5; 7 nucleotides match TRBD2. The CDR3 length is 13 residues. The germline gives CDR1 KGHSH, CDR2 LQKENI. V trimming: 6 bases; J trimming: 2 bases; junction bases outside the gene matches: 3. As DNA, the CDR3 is TGTGCCAGCTCCCCGGGACTACAAGAGACCCAGTACTTC. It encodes CASSPGLQETQYF.

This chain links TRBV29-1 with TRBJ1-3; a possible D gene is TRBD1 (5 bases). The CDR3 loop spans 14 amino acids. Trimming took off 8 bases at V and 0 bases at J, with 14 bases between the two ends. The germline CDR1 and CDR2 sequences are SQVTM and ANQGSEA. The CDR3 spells CSTVGDGSGNTIYF. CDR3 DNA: TGCAGCACTGTAGGGGACGGCTCTGGAAACACCATATATTTT.

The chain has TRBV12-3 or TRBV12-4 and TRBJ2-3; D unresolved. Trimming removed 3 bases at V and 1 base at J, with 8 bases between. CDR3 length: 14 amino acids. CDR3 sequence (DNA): TGTGCCAGCAGTTTTTTTGGGGGCACAGATACGCAGTATTTT. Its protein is CASSFFGGTDTQYF.

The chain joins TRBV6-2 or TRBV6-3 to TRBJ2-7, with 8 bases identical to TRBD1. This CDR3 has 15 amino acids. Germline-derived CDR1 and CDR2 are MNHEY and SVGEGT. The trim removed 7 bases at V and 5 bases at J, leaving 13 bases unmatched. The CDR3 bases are TGTGCCAGCAACAACCGACAGGGGCCAAGGGACGAGCAGTACTTC. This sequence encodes CASNNRQGPRDEQYF.

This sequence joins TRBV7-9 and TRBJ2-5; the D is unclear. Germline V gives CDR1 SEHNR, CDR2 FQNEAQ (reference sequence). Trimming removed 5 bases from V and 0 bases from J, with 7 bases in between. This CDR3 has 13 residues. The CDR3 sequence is CASSDDNQETQYF. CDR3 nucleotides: TGTGCCAGCAGCGACGACAACCAAGAGACCCAGTACTTC.

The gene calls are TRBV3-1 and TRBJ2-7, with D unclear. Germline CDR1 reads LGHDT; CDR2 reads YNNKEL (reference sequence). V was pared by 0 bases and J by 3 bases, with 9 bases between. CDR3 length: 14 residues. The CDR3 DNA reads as TGTGCCAGCAGCCAAGAGCCCATCTTCTACGAGCAGTACTTC. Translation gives CASSQEPIFYEQYF.

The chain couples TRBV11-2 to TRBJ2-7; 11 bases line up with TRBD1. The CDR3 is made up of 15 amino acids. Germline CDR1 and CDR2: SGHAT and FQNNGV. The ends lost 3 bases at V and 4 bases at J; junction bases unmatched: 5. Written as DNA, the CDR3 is TGTGCCAGCAGCTTCGGACAGGGGGCTTTTTACGAGCAGTACTTC. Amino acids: CASSFGQGAFYEQYF.

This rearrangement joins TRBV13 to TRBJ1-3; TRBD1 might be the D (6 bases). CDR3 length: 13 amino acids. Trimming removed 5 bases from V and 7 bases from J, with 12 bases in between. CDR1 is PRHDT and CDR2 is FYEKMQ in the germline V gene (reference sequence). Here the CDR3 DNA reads TGTGCCAGCAGCCTTGGGCAGGGGAACACCATATATTTT. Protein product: CASSLGQGNTIYF.

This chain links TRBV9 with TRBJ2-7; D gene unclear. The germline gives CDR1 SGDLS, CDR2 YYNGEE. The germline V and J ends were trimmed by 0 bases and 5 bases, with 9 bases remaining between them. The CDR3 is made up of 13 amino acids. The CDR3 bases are TGTGCCAGCAGCGTAGGTAAAAGGAACGAGCAGTACTTC. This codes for CASSVGKRNEQYF.

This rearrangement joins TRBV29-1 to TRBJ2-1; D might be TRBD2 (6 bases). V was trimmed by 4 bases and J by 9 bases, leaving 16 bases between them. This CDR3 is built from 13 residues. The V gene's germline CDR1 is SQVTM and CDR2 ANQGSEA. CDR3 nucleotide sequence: TGCAGCGTTGGAACGGGAGTCCTTAGTGAGCAGTTCTTC. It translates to CSVGTGVLSEQFF.

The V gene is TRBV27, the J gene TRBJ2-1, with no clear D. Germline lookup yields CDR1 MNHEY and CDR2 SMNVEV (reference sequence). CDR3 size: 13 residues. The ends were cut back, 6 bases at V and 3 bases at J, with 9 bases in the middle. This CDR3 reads CASRRLLYNEQFF. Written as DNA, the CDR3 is TGTGCCAGCAGGAGACTCCTCTACAATGAGCAGTTCTTC.

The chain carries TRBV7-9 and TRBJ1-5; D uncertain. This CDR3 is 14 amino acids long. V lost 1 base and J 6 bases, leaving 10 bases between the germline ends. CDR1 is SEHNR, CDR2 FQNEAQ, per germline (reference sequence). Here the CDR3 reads CASSLGGLGQPQHF. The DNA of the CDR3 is TGTGCCAGCAGCTTAGGAGGGCTGGGTCAGCCCCAGCATTTT. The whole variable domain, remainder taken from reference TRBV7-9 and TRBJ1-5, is DTGVSQNPRHKITKRGQNVTFRCDPISEHNRLYWYRQTLGQGPEFLTYFQNEAQLEKSRLLSDRFSAERPKGSFSTLEIQRTEQGDSAMYLCASSLGGLGQPQHFGDGTRLSIL.

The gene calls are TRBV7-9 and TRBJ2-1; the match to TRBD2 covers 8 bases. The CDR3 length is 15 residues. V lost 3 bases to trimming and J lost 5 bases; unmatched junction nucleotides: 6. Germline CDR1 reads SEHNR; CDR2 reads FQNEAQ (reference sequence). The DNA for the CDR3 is TGTGCCAGCAGCTTTACCGGGACTAGGGACAATGAGCAGTTCTTC. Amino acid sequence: CASSFTGTRDNEQFF. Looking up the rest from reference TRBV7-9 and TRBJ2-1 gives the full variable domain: DTGVSQNPRHKITKRGQNVTFRCDPISEHNRLYWYRQTLGQGPEFLTYFQNEAQLEKSRLLSDRFSAERPKGSFSTLEIQRTEQGDSAMYLCASSFTGTRDNEQFFGPGTRLTVL.

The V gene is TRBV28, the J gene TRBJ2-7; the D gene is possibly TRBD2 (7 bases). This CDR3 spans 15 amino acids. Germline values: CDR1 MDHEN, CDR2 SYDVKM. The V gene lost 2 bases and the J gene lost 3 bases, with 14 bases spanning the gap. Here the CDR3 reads CASSLTGGKVYEQYF. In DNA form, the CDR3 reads TGTGCCAGCAGTTTAACGGGGGGCAAGGTCTACGAGCAGTACTTC.

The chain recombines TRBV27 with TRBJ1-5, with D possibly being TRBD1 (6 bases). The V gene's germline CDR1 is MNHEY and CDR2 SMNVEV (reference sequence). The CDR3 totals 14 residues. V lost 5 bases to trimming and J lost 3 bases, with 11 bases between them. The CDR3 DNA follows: TGTGCCAGCAGTCACGGACAGTACAATCAGCCCCAGCATTTT. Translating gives CASSHGQYNQPQHF.

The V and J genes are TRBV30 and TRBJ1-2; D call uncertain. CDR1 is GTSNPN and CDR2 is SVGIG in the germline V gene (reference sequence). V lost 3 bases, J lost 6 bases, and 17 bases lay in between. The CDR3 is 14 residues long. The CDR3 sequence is CAWRDKGLLDGYTF. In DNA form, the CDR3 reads TGTGCCTGGAGAGACAAGGGTTTGCTGGATGGCTACACCTTC.

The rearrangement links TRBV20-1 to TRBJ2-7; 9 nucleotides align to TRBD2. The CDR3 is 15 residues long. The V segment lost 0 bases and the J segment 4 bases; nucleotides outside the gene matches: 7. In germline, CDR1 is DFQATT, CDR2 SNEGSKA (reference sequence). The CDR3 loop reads CSARDRLAGLYEQYF. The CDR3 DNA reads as TGCAGTGCTAGAGATCGGCTAGCGGGGTTATACGAGCAGTACTTC.

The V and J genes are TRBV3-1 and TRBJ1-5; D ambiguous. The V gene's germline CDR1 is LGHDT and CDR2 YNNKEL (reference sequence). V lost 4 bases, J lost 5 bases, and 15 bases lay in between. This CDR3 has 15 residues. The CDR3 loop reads CASSPDVGSYQPQHF. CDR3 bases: TGTGCCAGCAGCCCCGACGTAGGGAGTTATCAGCCCCAGCATTTT.

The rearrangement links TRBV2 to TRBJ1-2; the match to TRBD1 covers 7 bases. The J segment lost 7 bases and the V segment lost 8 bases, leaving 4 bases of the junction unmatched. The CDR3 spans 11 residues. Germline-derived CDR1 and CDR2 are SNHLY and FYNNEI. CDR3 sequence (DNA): TGTGCCAGCCGGACAGGTTCTGGCTACACCTTC. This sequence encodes CASRTGSGYTF.

CDR3 sequence: CASSWASGSHEQYF. CDR3 coding DNA: TGTGCCAGCAGTTGGGCTAGCGGGAGCCACGAGCAGTACTTC. The V gene is TRBV9, the J gene TRBJ2-7; 10 bases match TRBD2. Germline V CDR1 and CDR2: SGDLS, YYNGEE. The CDR3 is 14 residues long. V was pared by 5 bases and J by 5 bases, with 7 bases of the junction left unmatched. Complete variable domain (other parts from reference TRBV9 and TRBJ2-7): DSGVTQTPKHLITATGQRVTLRCSPRSGDLSVYWYQQSLDQGLQFLIQYYNGEERAKGNILERFSAQQFPDLHSELNLSSLELGDSALYFCASSWASGSHEQYFGPGTRLTVT.

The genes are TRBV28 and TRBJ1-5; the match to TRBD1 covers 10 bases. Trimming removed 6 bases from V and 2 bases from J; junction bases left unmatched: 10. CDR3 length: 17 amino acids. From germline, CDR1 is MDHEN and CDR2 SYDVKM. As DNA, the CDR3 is TGTGCCAGCAGCCGGGACAGGGGCAATTCGGGCAATCAGCCCCAGCATTTT. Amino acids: CASSRDRGNSGNQPQHF.

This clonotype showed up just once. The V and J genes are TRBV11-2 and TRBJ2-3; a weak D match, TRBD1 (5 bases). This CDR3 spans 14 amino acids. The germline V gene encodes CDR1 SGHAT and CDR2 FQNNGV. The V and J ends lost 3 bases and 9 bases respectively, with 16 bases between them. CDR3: CASSLVDRGKTQYF. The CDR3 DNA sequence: TGTGCCAGCAGCTTGGTAGATAGGGGTAAGACGCAGTATTTT.

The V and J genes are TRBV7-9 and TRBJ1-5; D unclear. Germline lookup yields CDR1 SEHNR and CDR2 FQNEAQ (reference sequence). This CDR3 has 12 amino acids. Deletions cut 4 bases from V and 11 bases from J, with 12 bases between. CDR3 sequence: CASSWTGAAQHF. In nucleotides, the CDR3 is TGTGCCAGCAGCTGGACCGGAGCGGCCCAGCATTTT.

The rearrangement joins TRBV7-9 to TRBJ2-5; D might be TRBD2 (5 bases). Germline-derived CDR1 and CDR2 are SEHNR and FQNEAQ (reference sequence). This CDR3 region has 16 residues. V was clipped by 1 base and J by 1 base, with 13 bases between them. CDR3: CASSLEGPGFQETQYF. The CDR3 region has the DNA TGTGCCAGCAGCTTAGAAGGTCCGGGATTCCAAGAGACCCAGTACTTC. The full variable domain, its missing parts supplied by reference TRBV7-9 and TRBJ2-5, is DTGVSQNPRHKITKRGQNVTFRCDPISEHNRLYWYRQTLGQGPEFLTYFQNEAQLEKSRLLSDRFSAERPKGSFSTLEIQRTEQGDSAMYLCASSLEGPGFQETQYFGPGTRLLVL.

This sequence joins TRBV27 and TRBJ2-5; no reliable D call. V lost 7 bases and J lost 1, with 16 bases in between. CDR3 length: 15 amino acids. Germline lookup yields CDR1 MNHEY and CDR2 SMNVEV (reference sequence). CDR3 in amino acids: CASTPDIRLQETQYF. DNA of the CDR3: TGTGCCAGCACCCCTGATATTAGGCTCCAAGAGACCCAGTACTTC.